The T cell receptor beta chain described here comes from a study of OX40 agonist ivuxolimab in advanced cancers. The CDR3 has 15 residues. Germline CDR1 is SGHKS and CDR2 is YYEKEE (reference sequence). V gave up 4 bases and J gave up 8 bases, with 18 bases separating them. Method: immunoSEQ multiplex PCR; TCRdb's copy keeps in-frame clones and lacks some. The sample has around 86,000 clones; about four fifths are singletons. Broader study findings: Partial responders at 0.1-3.0 mg/kg had among the lowest clonal expansion. With doses of 0.1 to 3.0 mg/kg, CD4+ and CD8+ blood T cells had undergone clonal expansion by week 6. Antigen specificity was not determined for the expanded peripheral T cells.

With respect to this clone: Its antigen remains unknown.

Sequencing used CD4+ or CD8+ T cells sorted from blood, obtained in a trial of the OX40 agonist ivuxolimab. V and J are TRBV5-5 and TRBJ1-4; a possible D gene is TRBD1 (5 bases). The clonotype was recovered from an adult with an advanced solid tumor such as melanoma, head and neck, liver or kidney cancer. CDR3 sequence (DNA): TGTGCCAGCAGCAGAAAGACAGCAGATAACGAAAAACTGTTTTTT. Translating gives CASSRKTADNEKLFF.